This T cell receptor beta chain emerged from a study of regulatory T cells in long-lasting Graves disease (dated by TCRdb to about 2021). For context, the study as a whole: In the newly diagnosed Graves' disease group, patients had been taking antithyroid drugs for less than 3 months. Patients with persistent Graves' disease were compared with patients with newly diagnosed Graves' disease using TCR sequencing and RNA sequencing of peripheral blood. The study took place in China and was registered as a clinical trial. A total of roughly 35 samples underwent TCR sequencing: 13 from persistent and roughly 20 from newly diagnosed Graves' disease patients.

This clonotype showed up many times. Its antigen remains undetermined. No qualities accompany the bases; no much larger clone lies one base away. Results and caveats for the whole study, not just this receptor: Peripheral blood alone was examined, since thyroid tissue, which constituted the primary lesion, could not be accessed. Lower TCR Shannon entropy and fewer highly expanded clones were observed in persistent Graves' disease patients than in newly diagnosed patients, which suggested clonal expansion. Persistent patients shared more public clonotypes among themselves (around 2,500) than newly diagnosed patients did (about 1,000). Persistent disease showed preferential use of TRBV28, TRBJ1-2 and TRBJ2-5, whereas newly diagnosed disease favored TRBV20-1 and TRBJ2-1. The authors acknowledged the small sample size as a limitation that may reduce accuracy. Sequencing and analysis were restricted to the TCR beta chain.

Unmatched junction bases come to 5, with V trimmed by 3 bases and J by 0 bases. Reading from cysteine to phenylalanine, the CDR3 counts 14 amino acids. Only the CDR3 DNA is retained, 42 bases long and in frame from the first base. CDR1 and CDR2 were assigned from the germline V gene (reference sequence) as DFQATT and SNEGSKA. The method was multiplex PCR. The sequencer was an Illumina HiSeq 4000. To build TCR beta libraries, CDR3 regions were amplified by Arm-PCR using iRepertoire HTBI primers. Before sequencing, the PCR products went through gel purification. For the original study's pipeline: Gene usage analysis of CDR3 amino acid clonotypes used the approximately 62 TRBV and more than 13 TRBJ segments found across samples. COPE and FqMerger were used to merge filtered high-quality paired reads into contigs. BLAST was used to align contigs to IMGT TRBV, TRBD and TRBJ reference genes, and CDR3 was defined according to IMGT. Clonotypes above 0.1% frequency were classified as highly expanded clones. Repertoire diversity was measured by Shannon entropy, and V-J evenness by the Gini coefficient. A clonotype found in more than one individual was treated as public. In TCRdb, the public reads were trimmed at Q25 with fastp and aligned with MiXCR, with productive beta chains retained. Each entry is one CDR3 protein sequence, shown with its most common DNA and genes. The V and J calls shown here were made by TCRdb, not taken from the authors' results. This sample has 500,000 to 700,000 distinct CDR3 sequences in its table, and less than 20% of those were observed once. About 18% of the sample belongs to the ten largest clones.

This sample's time point label indicates: newly diagnosed GD, antithyroid drugs for less than 3 months. For both TCR sequencing and RNA sequencing, RNA was extracted from PBMCs in TRIzol. The diagnosis of Graves' disease was made according to American Thyroid Association guidelines. Patients for the study were recruited at an endocrinology department in Xi'an, China. Each patient gave about 9.1 milliliters of peripheral blood, collected in an EDTA anticoagulant tube. Ficoll Paque Plus density gradient separation was used to isolate PBMCs, and no additional T cell sorting was done. An Agilent 2100 Bioanalyzer and agarose gel were used to check RNA quality, and a NanoDrop 2000 was used to measure RNA concentration. These data are also associated with another study on T cells in Graves' hyperthyroidism and ophthalmopathy. The second study's paper adds: Graves' hyperthyroidism was defined as stable when no progression to ophthalmopathy occurred over 18 months of follow-up. Hyperthyroidism patients were aged 18 to 65 years and newly diagnosed, with disease duration of less than 2 months. Exclusion was applied to patients with uncontrolled infections, other autoimmune diseases, pregnancy or lactation. Diagnoses were established on the basis of clinical symptoms, serum thyroxine and TRAb, thyroid ultrasound, and orbital computed tomography. For the first round of RT-PCR on the TCR CDR3, the HTBI primer set was used together with the Qiagen OneStep RT-PCR kit. Most expanded thyroid clonotypes (frequency above 0.001) were also detected in blood, a finding suggesting that blood repertoires may reflect thyroid immune responses. In cross-validation, a model built on a 13 V-J signature told ophthalmopathy apart from stable hyperthyroidism with approximately 90% sensitivity and around 84% specificity, and in testing the same model reached 80%/75%. In validation, the model predicted progression to ophthalmopathy with over 60% sensitivity and over 72% specificity, a median of about 6 months before onset. To identify distinguishing TCR V-J signatures, a discovery cohort of 90 to 100 patients was used, comprising 40 to 45 with Graves' ophthalmopathy and about 59 with stable Graves' hyperthyroidism. An independent validation cohort of under 20 hyperthyroidism patients and 17 patients who later progressed to ophthalmopathy tested prospective prediction of ophthalmopathy. The 75 to 100 discovery patients were divided at random into training and test sets in a 7:3 ratio. In about 6 Graves' hyperthyroidism patients, the study also compared T-cell repertoires from thyroid tissue with T-cell repertoires from blood. After sampling, hyperthyroidism patients received methimazole starting at 30 mg daily, and ophthalmopathy patients received high-dose intravenous methylprednisolone. Libraries were constructed in a second round of multiplex PCR, after which size selection and purification were carried out. Libraries were sequenced paired-end with 100 bp reads on an Illumina HiSeq2000. SOAPnuke was used to process the raw data, throwing out any read that contained adapters or uncalled bases, had a mean Phred below 15, or lacked an exact constant-primer or identifier match. High-quality paired reads were merged with COPE v1.2.5, and unique nucleotide sequences were defined as clonotypes. Clonotypes were aligned to IMGT TRBV, TRBD and TRBJ reference segments using MiTCR v1.1. The analysis was restricted to V-J combinations with a frequency above 0.0001, which together covered roughly 99% of the repertoires. A TCS score was defined as the ratio of F50 (clonal expansion) to E x V (chaos), with BLOSUM62-based TCRdist applied between CDR3 peptides within each V-J. Welch's t-statistics and random forest reduced 514 V-J features to some 14, which were used in a naive Bayes classifier (R e1071). Sample size was not statistically predetermined, and blinding of investigators to group allocation was not performed. According to the paper, TCR Vbeta CDR3 sequencing was carried out on more than 120 peripheral blood samples, which came from fewer than 50 ophthalmopathy, 75 to 80 hyperthyroidism and some 17 progressor patients.

Recombination connected TRBV20-1 to TRBJ2-7, with 7 bases aligning to TRBD2. Sequenced here: peripheral blood mononuclear cells (PBMCs), sampled at new diagnosis, from a patient treated with antithyroid drugs. The TCR comes from a woman aged 25-40 years with Graves disease. Donor details come from another sample of the same person, matched by shared clones. Here is the DNA: TGCAGTGCTAGGGTAGCGGGTAGCTCCTACGAGCAGTACTTC. It codes for CSARVAGSSYEQYF.